These T cell receptor beta chains were read from a single sample in a study of shared clonotypes between healthy human individuals. Only in-frame clones appear in the TCRdb table, and some are missing; sequencing was by immunoSEQ multiplex PCR. The sample shows some 300,000 clones, about 73% of them seen only once. The sequenced sample consisted of memory CD4+ T cells sorted from blood. All receptors derive from a man between 25 and 39 years old in good health. CDR3s include the opening cysteine and the closing phenylalanine or tryptophan. Size is stated for part of the rows, as once, few or many counts, or as a class when the clone is expanded.

J gene: TRBJ2-3
V gene: TRBV7-9
clone size: NA
CDR3 protein: CASTANAVNTQYF

J gene: TRBJ2-1
V gene: TRBV7-6
clone size: few
CDR3 protein: CASSLDLSGSYNEQFF

J gene: TRBJ1-1
V gene: TRBV29-1
clone size: many
CDR3 protein: CSIRTGLNTEAFF

J gene: TRBJ2-7
V gene: TRBV27
clone size: few
CDR3 protein: CASSPRGSGTFEQYF

J gene: TRBJ1-5
V gene: TRBV7-2
clone size: NA
CDR3 protein: CASSWGGQEDQPQHF

J gene: TRBJ1-1
V gene: TRBV5-1
clone size: NA
CDR3 protein: CASSEPSRTEAFF

J gene: TRBJ2-5
V gene: TRBV29-1
clone size: NA
CDR3 protein: CSVAAGEETQYF

J gene: TRBJ2-1
V gene: TRBV11-3
clone size: NA
CDR3 protein: CASSRPGLAGINEQFF

J gene: TRBJ1-5
V gene: TRBV19
clone size: many
CDR3 protein: CASSKDMGNQPQHF

J gene: TRBJ1-1
V gene: TRBV14
clone size: NA
CDR3 protein: CASSHRVGTEAFF

J gene: TRBJ2-1
V gene: TRBV19
clone size: NA
CDR3 protein: CASSQSGTSGRILYNEQFF

J gene: TRBJ2-2
V gene: TRBV28
clone size: NA
CDR3 protein: CASTPSGRGTGELFF

J gene: TRBJ2-2
V gene: TRBV7-9
clone size: NA
CDR3 protein: CASSSRDSNTGELFF